This T cell receptor beta chain was sequenced in a study of regulatory T cells in long-lasting Graves disease. CDR1 is MDHEN, CDR2 SYDVKM, per germline. Trimming shortened V by 9 bases and J by 3 bases, and 15 bases separated the two germline ends. There are 14 residues in the CDR3. This clonotype showed up many times. Regarding time point: newly diagnosed GD, antithyroid drugs for less than 3 months. The authors made the TCR library using RNA they extracted from PBMCs. According to the study, TCR beta libraries were built with iRepertoire HTBI primers and CDR3-region Arm-PCR. A single record per CDR3 protein comes from TCRdb applying MiXCR to the multiplex PCR reads. The sample lists over 500,000 distinct CDR3 sequences; around 15% were seen once. The same data also contributed to another study, on T cells in Graves' hyperthyroidism and ophthalmopathy.

This clonotype originated in a woman in her twenties or thirties with Graves disease. Sequencing was performed on peripheral blood mononuclear cells (PBMCs), taken at new diagnosis, from a patient treated with antithyroid drugs. The rearrangement joins TRBV28 to TRBJ1-5; perhaps TRBD1 as D (6 bases). CDR3 in amino acids: CASSIGQINQPQHF. Written as DNA, the CDR3 is TGTGCCAGTTCCATTGGACAGATCAATCAGCCCCAGCATTTT.